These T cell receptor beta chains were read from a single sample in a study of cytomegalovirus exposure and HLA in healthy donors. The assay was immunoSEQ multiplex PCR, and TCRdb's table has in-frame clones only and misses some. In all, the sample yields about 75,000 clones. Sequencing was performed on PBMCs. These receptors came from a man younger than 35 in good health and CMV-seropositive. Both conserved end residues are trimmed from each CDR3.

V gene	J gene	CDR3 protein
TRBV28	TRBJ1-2	ASSPWDRGVSNYGYT
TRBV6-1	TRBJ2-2	ASNRDRTNTGELF
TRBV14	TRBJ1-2	ASSPVLSYGYT
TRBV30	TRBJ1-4	AWSVRMRDRGVLF
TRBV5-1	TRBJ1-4	ASSTGQGAEKLF
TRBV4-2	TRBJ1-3	ASSQLSGNTIY
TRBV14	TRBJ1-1	ASSQAKFTDTEAF
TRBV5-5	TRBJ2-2	ASSRTVTRDSTGELF
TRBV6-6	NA	ASWGGHLLDEQY
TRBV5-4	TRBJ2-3	ASSLKGEGATDTQY
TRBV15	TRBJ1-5	ATSRGGTYQPQH
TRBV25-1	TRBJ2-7	ASSESHWSEQY
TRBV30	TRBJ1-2	ALKPGYGYT
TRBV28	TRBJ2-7	ASLKDSPYEQY
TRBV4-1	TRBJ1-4	ASSRGSDSLSEKLF